One T cell receptor (beta chain) is described in this entry. The CDR3 is 15 residues long. Germline V lookup: CDR1 MNHNS, CDR2 SASEGT. V shed 7 bases and J shed 5 bases, with 20 bases lying between them. The source of the sample is a study of T cell changes during pregnancy in multiple sclerosis. TCRdb's copy holds only in-frame clones and misses some; the assay was immunoSEQ multiplex PCR. The sample yields approximately 70,000 clones, 91% seen once. The specimen comprised peripheral blood, sampled in the third trimester of pregnancy. The origin of this receptor is a female donor in good health, enrolled as a control in a pregnancy study. The chain combines TRBV6-1 with TRBJ1-1; D is unresolved. CDR3: CASTPGGPRGTEAFF. The CDR3 region has the DNA TGTGCCAGCACCCCGGGTGGCCCCAGAGGGACTGAAGCTTTCTTT.